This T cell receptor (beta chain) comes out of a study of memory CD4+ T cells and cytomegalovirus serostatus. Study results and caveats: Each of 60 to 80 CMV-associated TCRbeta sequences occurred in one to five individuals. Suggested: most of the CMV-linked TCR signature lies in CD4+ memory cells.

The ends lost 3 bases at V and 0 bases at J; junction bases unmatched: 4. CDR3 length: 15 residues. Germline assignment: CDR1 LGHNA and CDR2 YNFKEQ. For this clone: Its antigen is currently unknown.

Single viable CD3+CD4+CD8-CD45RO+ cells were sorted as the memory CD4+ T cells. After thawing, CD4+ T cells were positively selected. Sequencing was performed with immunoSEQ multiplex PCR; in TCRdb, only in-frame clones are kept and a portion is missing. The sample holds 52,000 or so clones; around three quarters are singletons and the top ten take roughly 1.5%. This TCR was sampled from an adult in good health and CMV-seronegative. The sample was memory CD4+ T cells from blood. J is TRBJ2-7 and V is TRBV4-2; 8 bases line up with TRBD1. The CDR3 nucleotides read TGTGCCAGCAGCCAGGGACAGGTTATCTCCTACGAGCAGTACTTC. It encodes CASSQGQVISYEQYF.